A selection of T cell receptor beta chains follows, all from one sample in a study of T cell clones after liver transplantation. Libraries were prepared by immunoSEQ multiplex PCR; TCRdb keeps only in-frame clonotypes and omits some of them. The sample gives approximately 55,000 clones, roughly 70% of which show up once; 9.9% is in the top ten. The sample was CD4+ T cells from blood, taken roughly 55 months after liver transplant. These receptors originate from a human patient who received a liver transplant. Some T cells may possibly be graft donor cells. Both conserved end residues are trimmed from each CDR3. A D gene is named only where the DNA matches it firmly.

v_gene: TRBV27; d_gene: -; CDR3aa: ASSPQLTVVNIQY
v_gene: TRBV7-9; d_gene: -; CDR3aa: ASSLEGLSDTQY
v_gene: TRBV7-8; d_gene: -; CDR3aa: ASSLNKDTQY
v_gene: TRBV29-1; d_gene: -; CDR3aa: SVLTLNEKLF
v_gene: TRBV6-1; d_gene: TRBD1; CDR3aa: ASSEGTGGAYGYT
v_gene: TRBV19; d_gene: TRBD1; CDR3aa: ASSLRTGPGELF
v_gene: TRBV7-9; d_gene: -; CDR3aa: ASSNTRTENTEAF
v_gene: TRBV5-4; d_gene: TRBD1; CDR3aa: ASSVTGGSGGGNTGELF
v_gene: TRBV5-1; d_gene: -; CDR3aa: ASSLDGGREQY
v_gene: TRBV7-8; d_gene: TRBD1; CDR3aa: ASSGQGGHYEQY
v_gene: TRBV19; d_gene: TRBD2; CDR3aa: ASSIGGAQTGELF
v_gene: TRBV5-1; d_gene: TRBD1; CDR3aa: ASSLGPGTGEYEQY
v_gene: TRBV6-6; d_gene: -; CDR3aa: ASSPSNRAQPQH
v_gene: TRBV15; d_gene: TRBD2; CDR3aa: ATSRVLASGAPKDYEQY
v_gene: TRBV27; d_gene: -; CDR3aa: ASRYTMGGIEQPQH
v_gene: TRBV4-1; d_gene: TRBD1; CDR3aa: ASSKEYRGVWPQH
v_gene: TRBV7-3; d_gene: -; CDR3aa: ASRREGSTIY
v_gene: TRBV7-2; d_gene: -; CDR3aa: ASSPPGPYNEQF
v_gene: TRBV21-1; d_gene: -; CDR3aa: ASSSKRGPGNTIY
v_gene: TRBV15; d_gene: -; CDR3aa: ATSRGLLQETQY
v_gene: TRBV21-1; d_gene: -; CDR3aa: ASSKTQGGSSYNEQF
v_gene: TRBV7-3; d_gene: -; CDR3aa: ASSLTSNPETQY
v_gene: TRBV14; d_gene: -; CDR3aa: ASSPLGNTIY
v_gene: TRBV5-4; d_gene: TRBD1; CDR3aa: ASRGGTGNVF
v_gene: TRBV15; d_gene: -; CDR3aa: ATSLHAQANEKLF
v_gene: TRBV4-1; d_gene: TRBD1; CDR3aa: ASSQAGQANTEAF
v_gene: TRBV2; d_gene: TRBD1; CDR3aa: ASSDWDRGANEQF
v_gene: TRBV7-2; d_gene: -; CDR3aa: ASSFKTGDTGELF
v_gene: TRBV5-8; d_gene: -; CDR3aa: ASSGARGNTEAF
v_gene: TRBV27; d_gene: -; CDR3aa: ASSTDRVLPYEQY
v_gene: TRBV30; d_gene: -; CDR3aa: AWSEKSNEQF
v_gene: TRBV7-2; d_gene: -; CDR3aa: ASSLGPGNGELF
v_gene: TRBV18; d_gene: -; CDR3aa: ASSPPAGTNYGYT
v_gene: TRBV28; d_gene: -; CDR3aa: ASSSSLQGRPQH
v_gene: TRBV19; d_gene: -; CDR3aa: ASSRESATNEKLF
v_gene: TRBV5-1; d_gene: -; CDR3aa: ASSLDGDGTSEQY
v_gene: TRBV11-3; d_gene: TRBD2; CDR3aa: ASSLGGGRETDTQY
v_gene: TRBV2; d_gene: -; CDR3aa: ASSEQRGQRNIQY
v_gene: TRBV28; d_gene: -; CDR3aa: ASSLYGQGNTDTQY
v_gene: TRBV30; d_gene: -; CDR3aa: AWSSGTSNQPQH
v_gene: TRBV10-1; d_gene: TRBD1; CDR3aa: ASSESGQGRAF
v_gene: TRBV7-6; d_gene: -; CDR3aa: ASSPDMGTEAF
v_gene: TRBV7-8; d_gene: -; CDR3aa: ASISSRNTEAF
v_gene: TRBV11-2; d_gene: TRBD1; CDR3aa: ASSSGQDYYEQY
v_gene: TRBV2; d_gene: TRBD1; CDR3aa: ASSFLDRGDEQF
v_gene: TRBV28; d_gene: TRBD1; CDR3aa: ASSSGGSYYGYT
v_gene: TRBV7-9; d_gene: -; CDR3aa: ASSTWGVGQPQH
v_gene: TRBV6-6; d_gene: -; CDR3aa: ASVREADNYGYT
v_gene: TRBV28; d_gene: -; CDR3aa: ASRGVNQPQH
v_gene: TRBV6-6; d_gene: TRBD1; CDR3aa: ATGDRERNTIY
v_gene: TRBV7-2; d_gene: -; CDR3aa: ASSLEGSRARTGELF
v_gene: TRBV28; d_gene: -; CDR3aa: ASSLGKGGGANVLT
v_gene: TRBV2; d_gene: TRBD1; CDR3aa: ASTPDRGMNTEAF
v_gene: TRBV6-5; d_gene: TRBD1; CDR3aa: ASILGQGVDGYT